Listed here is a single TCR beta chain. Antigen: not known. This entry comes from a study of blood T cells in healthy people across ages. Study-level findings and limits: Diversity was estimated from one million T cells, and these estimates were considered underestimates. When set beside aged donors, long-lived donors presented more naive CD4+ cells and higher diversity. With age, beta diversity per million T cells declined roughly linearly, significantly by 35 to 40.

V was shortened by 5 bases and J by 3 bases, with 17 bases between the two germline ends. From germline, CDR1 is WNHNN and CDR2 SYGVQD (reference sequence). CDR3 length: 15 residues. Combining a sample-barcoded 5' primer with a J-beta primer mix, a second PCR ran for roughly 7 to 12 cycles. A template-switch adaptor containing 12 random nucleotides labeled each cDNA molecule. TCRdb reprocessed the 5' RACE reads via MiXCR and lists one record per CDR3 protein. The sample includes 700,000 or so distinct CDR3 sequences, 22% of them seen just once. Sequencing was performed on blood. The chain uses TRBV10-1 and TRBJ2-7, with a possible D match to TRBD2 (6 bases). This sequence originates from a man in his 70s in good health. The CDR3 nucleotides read TGCGCCAGCAGTCGGTCCGGGGGTGACCACTACGAGCAGTACTTC. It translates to CASSRSGGDHYEQYF.